One sample yielded the 6 T cell receptor beta chains listed below, sequenced in a study of T-cell memory formation after mild COVID-19. MiXCR, applied by TCRdb to the 5' RACE reads, yields one record per CDR3 protein. The table records about 130,000 distinct CDR3 sequences, about 6% of them present only once. Sequencing was carried out using PBMCs or a T cell subset sorted from them (not recorded which). The receptors originated from an adult woman who had mild COVID-19 (a few samples of this study predate the infection). Cell type and time point are not known.

This clonotype was counted ten times or more. This chain uses TRBV11-2 with TRBJ2-1, with D perhaps assigned TRBD1 or TRBD2 (5 bases each). The V and J ends lost 5 bases and 12 bases respectively, with 20 bases between them. Per germline, CDR1 SGHAT and CDR2 FQNNGV. The CDR3 spans 14 residues. The CDR3, as DNA: TGTGCCAGCAGCCTCGGGGCACGGGAAAAAGGGCAGTTCTTC. Translated, it gives CASSLGAREKGQFF.

The V and J genes are TRBV9 and TRBJ1-2; 7 bases match TRBD1. The CDR3 has 13 amino acids. After removal of 2 bases from V and 6 bases from J, the junction contained 4 bases not matched to a gene. Germline loops: CDR1 SGDLS, CDR2 YYNGEE. The CDR3 reads CASSVLTGDGYTF. CDR3 in DNA: TGTGCCAGCAGCGTCTTAACAGGGGATGGCTACACCTTC.

This clonotype was recorded at least ten times. The V gene is TRBV18, the J gene TRBJ2-4; 8 bases agree with TRBD1. Losses at the gene ends were 6 bases for V and 0 bases for J; bases not matched to a gene: 7. This CDR3 is built from 16 residues. Germline-derived CDR1 and CDR2 are KGHSH and LQKENI. CDR3 loop: CASSDPTGVAKNIQYF. The CDR3 nucleotides read TGTGCCAGCTCCGACCCGACAGGGGTAGCCAAAAACATTCAGTACTTC.

The chain has TRBV4-2 and TRBJ1-5; TRBD1 might be the D (6 bases). The V end was cut by 1 base, the J end by 5 bases, with 18 bases between. This CDR3 spans 17 amino acids. The germline CDR1 and CDR2 sequences are LGHNA and YNFKEQ. The CDR3 region has the DNA TGTGCCAGCAGCCAAGGACGACAGAGGGGGGTGGATCAGCCCCAGCATTTT. Encoded protein: CASSQGRQRGVDQPQHF.

The rearrangement uses TRBV30 and TRBJ2-7, with 9 positions matching TRBD1. The CDR3 runs to 14 residues. Germline V lookup: CDR1 GTSNPN, CDR2 SVGIG (reference sequence). The junction had 4 bases not matched to a gene; V was cut back by 2 bases and J by 2 bases. CDR3 DNA sequence: TGTGCCTGGAGTTCCGGGACAGGGACCTACGAGCAGTACTTC. It is translated as CAWSSGTGTYEQYF.

This clonotype was recorded many times. The V call is TRBV11-2, the J call TRBJ2-3; D unclear. From germline, CDR1 is SGHAT and CDR2 FQNNGV. The CDR3 runs 15 residues. With 8 bases removed from V and 0 bases from J, the gap between germline ends came to 15 bases. The CDR3 sequence is CASLPRVDSTDTQYF. As DNA, the CDR3 is TGTGCCAGCCTACCCCGCGTGGACAGCACAGATACGCAGTATTTT. Filled out from reference TRBV11-2 and TRBJ2-3, the complete variable domain reads EAGVAQSPRYKIIEKRQSVAFWCNPISGHATLYWYQQILGQGPKLLIQFQNNGVVDDSQLPKDRFSAERLKGVDSTLKIQPAKLEDSAVYLCASLPRVDSTDTQYFGPGTRLTVL.